This TCR beta chain was captured in a study of T-cell memory formation after mild COVID-19. TCRdb recomputed calls from the 5' RACE reads with MiXCR, one row per CDR3 protein. Of 400,000 or so distinct CDR3 sequences in the sample, 15% to 25% are singletons; the top ten hold 7.5% to 9.5%. The sample consisted of PBMCs or a T cell subset sorted from them (not recorded which). The clonotype originates from an adult woman who had mild COVID-19 (a few samples of this study predate the infection). Cell type and time point are not known.

CDR3 protein: CATSDVAGVGVDEQFF. The CDR3 bases are TGTGCCACCAGTGATGTCGCGGGAGTTGGGGTGGATGAGCAGTTCTTC. The genes are TRBV24-1 and TRBJ2-1; 7 bases fit TRBD2. The CDR3 covers 16 residues. Germline CDR1 and CDR2: KGHDR and SFDVKD. J was trimmed by 8 bases and V by 3 bases; bases with no gene match: 12.